These 10 T cell receptor beta chains came from one sample sequenced in a study of shared clonotypes between healthy human individuals. Sequencing was performed with immunoSEQ multiplex PCR; in TCRdb, only in-frame clones are kept and a portion is missing. The table has about 690,000 clones, 90% seen once. The sample was memory CD8+ T cells from PBMCs. The subset was: CD45RO+ cells pooled with CCR7-negative TemRA cells. Receptor source: a man aged 18 to 29 in good health. Some clones in this sample may be carry-over from other donors' samples.

The chain employs TRBV9 and TRBJ2-5; D may be TRBD1 (6 bases). Per germline, CDR1 SGDLS and CDR2 YYNGEE. V was shortened by 4 bases and J by 4 bases, with 14 bases between the two germline ends. The CDR3 length is 14 residues. For the CDR3, the DNA is TGTGCCAGCAGCCCTCGGACAGTATCAGAGACCCAGTACTTC. Its translation: CASSPRTVSETQYF.

The chain has TRBV29-1 and TRBJ2-1, with TRBD2 matching over 8 bases. The CDR3 consists of 13 residues. With V trimmed by 7 bases and J by 2 bases, 4 bases remained unmatched. Germline CDR1 and CDR2: SQVTM and ANQGSEA. DNA of the CDR3: TGCAGCGAGGGACTAGGTCCCTACAATGAGCAGTTCTTC. This translates into CSEGLGPYNEQFF.

This chain links TRBV5-6 with TRBJ2-1; the D call may be TRBD1 or TRBD2 (6 bases each). CDR1 is SGHDT, CDR2 YYEEEE, per germline. The CDR3 has 12 amino acids. Trimming shortened V by 8 bases and J by 8 bases, and 14 bases separated the two germline ends. The CDR3 bases are TGTGCCAGTAAGGGGGGCGGCGATGAGCAGTTCTTC. Its translation: CASKGGGDEQFF.

The chain combines TRBV6-5 with TRBJ2-3; D may match TRBD1 or TRBD2 (5 bases each). The germline V gene has CDR1 MNHEY and CDR2 SVGAGI. This CDR3 contains 16 residues. Trimming removed 2 bases from V and 3 bases from J, with 15 bases in between. CDR3 in amino acids: CASSYRGERGTDTQYF. In nucleotides, the CDR3 is TGTGCCAGCAGTTACAGGGGAGAGAGGGGTACAGATACGCAGTATTTT.

The V gene is TRBV19, the J gene TRBJ2-7; tentatively, D is TRBD1 or TRBD2 (5 bases each). Germline CDR1 and CDR2: LNHDA and SQIVND (reference sequence). The CDR3 runs to 16 residues. V dropped 3 bases and J dropped 2 bases, with 17 bases sitting between them. The CDR3 is CASSMGPGPIPYEQYF. CDR3 coding DNA: TGTGCCAGTAGTATGGGCCCGGGACCTATTCCCTACGAGCAGTACTTC.

This clone was observed a single time. The chain recombines TRBV2 with TRBJ2-7; D may match TRBD1 or TRBD2 (5 bases each). This CDR3 is built from 14 residues. Trimming cost V 3 bases and J 8 bases, with 17 bases left between them. Germline CDR1 reads SNHLY; CDR2 reads FYNNEI. CDR3 nucleotides: TGTGCCAGCAGTGAGGGGACCGGAGGAGCCCAGCAGTACTTC. Translated, it gives CASSEGTGGAQQYF. Looking up the rest from reference TRBV2 and TRBJ2-7 gives the full variable domain: EPEVTQTPSHQVTQMGQEVILRCVPISNHLYFYWYRQILGQKVEFLVSFYNNEISEKSEIFDDQFSVERPDGSNFTLKIRSTKLEDSAMYFCASSEGTGGAQQYFGPGTRLTVT.

The chain couples TRBV29-1 to TRBJ2-5, with D perhaps TRBD2 (6 bases). V dropped 3 bases and J dropped 2 bases, with 13 bases sitting between them. Germline loops: CDR1 SQVTM, CDR2 ANQGSEA. CDR3 size: 14 residues. DNA for the CDR3: TGCAGCGTTGACCCGGGAGACCTACAAGAGACCCAGTACTTC. It codes for CSVDPGDLQETQYF.

Regarding this clone: Other DNA sequences from this sample encode an identical CDR3 as well. This chain joins TRBV5-4 and TRBJ2-1; D gene ambiguous. V gave up 0 bases and J gave up 0 bases, with 7 bases separating them. Per germline, CDR1 SGHNT and CDR2 YYREEE (reference sequence). The CDR3 covers 15 residues. The CDR3 sequence: CASSLDRSSYNEQFF. The CDR3 DNA reads TGTGCCAGCAGCTTGGACCGAAGCTCCTACAATGAGCAGTTCTTC.

The CDR3 region has the DNA TGTGCCAGCAGCGTAGTAGGGAGTGGGTATGAGCAGTTCTTC. Its translation: CASSVVGSGYEQFF. The V gene is TRBV9, the J gene TRBJ2-1; TRBD2 is a possible D gene (5 bases). The CDR3 consists of 14 residues. Looked up from germline, CDR1 is SGDLS and CDR2 is YYNGEE. Trimming took 0 bases from V and 8 from J, leaving 12 bases between them.

This chain uses TRBV7-9 with TRBJ2-7, with 11 bases fitting TRBD2. Germline CDR1 SEHNR, CDR2 FQNEAQ (reference sequence). Germline trimming cut 4 bases from V and 3 bases from J; bases unmatched to any gene: 8. The CDR3 is made up of 16 amino acids. CDR3 nucleotides: TGTGCCAGCAGCTCCAAGGGACTAGCGGACTACTACGAGCAGTACTTC. It translates to CASSSKGLADYYEQYF.